The subject of this entry is one T cell receptor beta chain. Its antigen is not known. Libraries were prepared by immunoSEQ multiplex PCR; TCRdb keeps only in-frame clonotypes and omits some of them. The sample records around 200,000 clones, 85% to 90% being singletons. The data originate from a study of T cell responses to AZD1222 COVID-19 vaccine. The study, taken as a whole, reports: There were repertoire samples only from the period after the peak T cell response.

Germline-derived CDR1 and CDR2 are SQVTM and ANQGSEA. The V end lost 4 bases, the J end lost 5 bases, and 17 bases lay between the germline ends. The CDR3 length is 14 residues. This material consisted of peripheral blood, taken on day 0 of AZD1222 vaccination. The rearrangement uses TRBV29-1 and TRBJ2-5; D possibly corresponds to TRBD1 (6 bases). This sequence originates from an adult in good health. CDR3 sequence reads: CSVGNRVPGETQYF. The CDR3 coding sequence is TGCAGCGTTGGTAACAGGGTCCCGGGGGAGACCCAGTACTTC.